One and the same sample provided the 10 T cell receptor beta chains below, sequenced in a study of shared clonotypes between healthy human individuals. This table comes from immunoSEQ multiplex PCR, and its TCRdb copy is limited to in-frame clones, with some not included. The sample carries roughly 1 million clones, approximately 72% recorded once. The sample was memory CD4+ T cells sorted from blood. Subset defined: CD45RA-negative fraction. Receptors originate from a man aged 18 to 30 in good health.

DNA for the CDR3: TGTGCCAGCAGTGAAGCAAAATTCTCGGGACAGGAGGCTTTCTTT. This codes for CASSEAKFSGQEAFF. The chain recombines TRBV6-1 with TRBJ1-1, with 8 bases aligning to TRBD1. Losses at the gene ends were 0 bases for V and 11 bases for J; bases not matched to a gene: 11. CDR3 length equals 15 residues. Germline values: CDR1 MNHNS, CDR2 SASEGT.

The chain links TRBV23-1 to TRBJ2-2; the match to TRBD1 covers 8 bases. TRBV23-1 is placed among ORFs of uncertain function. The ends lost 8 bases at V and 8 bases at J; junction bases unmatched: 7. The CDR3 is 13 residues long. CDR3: CASANRGKGELFF. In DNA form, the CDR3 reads TGCGCCAGCGCAAACAGGGGGAAGGGGGAGCTGTTTTTT.

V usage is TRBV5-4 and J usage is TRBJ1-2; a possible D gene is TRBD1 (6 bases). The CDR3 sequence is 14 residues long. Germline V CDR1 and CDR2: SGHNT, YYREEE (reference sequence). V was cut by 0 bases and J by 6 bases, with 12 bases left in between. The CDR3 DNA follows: TGTGCCAGCAGCTTGGACAGGGCCCTAGATGGCTACACCTTC. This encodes CASSLDRALDGYTF.

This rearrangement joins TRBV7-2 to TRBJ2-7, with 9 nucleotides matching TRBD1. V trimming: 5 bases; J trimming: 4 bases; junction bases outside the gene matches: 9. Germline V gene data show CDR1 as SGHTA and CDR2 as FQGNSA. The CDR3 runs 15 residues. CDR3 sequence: CASSVSGTGKYEQYF. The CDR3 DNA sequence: TGTGCCAGCAGCGTCTCCGGGACAGGGAAGTACGAGCAGTACTTC.

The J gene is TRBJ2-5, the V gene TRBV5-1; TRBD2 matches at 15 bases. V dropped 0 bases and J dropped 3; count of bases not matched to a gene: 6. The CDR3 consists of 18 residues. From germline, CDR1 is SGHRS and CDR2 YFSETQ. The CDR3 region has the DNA TGCGCCAGCAGCTTGGGTAGGACTAGCGGGAGGGAGGAAGAGACCCAGTACTTC. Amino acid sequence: CASSLGRTSGREEETQYF.

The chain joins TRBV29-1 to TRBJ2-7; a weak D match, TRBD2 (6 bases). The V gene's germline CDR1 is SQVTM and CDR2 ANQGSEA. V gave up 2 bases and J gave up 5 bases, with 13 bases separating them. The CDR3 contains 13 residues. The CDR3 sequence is CSVEIRSGDEQYF. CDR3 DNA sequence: TGCAGCGTTGAAATCAGATCGGGGGACGAGCAGTACTTC.

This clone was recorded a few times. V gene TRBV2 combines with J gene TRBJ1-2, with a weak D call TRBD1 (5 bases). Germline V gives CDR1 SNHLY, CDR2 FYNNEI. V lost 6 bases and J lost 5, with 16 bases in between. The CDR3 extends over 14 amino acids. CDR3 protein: CASSRGDSLYGYTF. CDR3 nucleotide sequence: TGTGCCAGCAGCCGAGGTGACAGCTTATATGGCTACACCTTC.

CDR3 amino acids: CASSPEDREVDTQYF. CDR3 coding DNA: TGCGCCAGCAGCCCGGAGGACAGGGAAGTAGATACGCAGTATTTT. The J gene is TRBJ2-3, the V gene TRBV5-1; 8 bases match TRBD1. The CDR3 runs to 15 residues. The trim removed 4 bases at V and 5 bases at J, leaving 9 bases unmatched. Germline CDR1 SGHRS, CDR2 YFSETQ.

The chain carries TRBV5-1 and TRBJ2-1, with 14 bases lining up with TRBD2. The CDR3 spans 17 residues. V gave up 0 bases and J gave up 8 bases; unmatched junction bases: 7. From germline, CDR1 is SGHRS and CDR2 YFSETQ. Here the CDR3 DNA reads TGCGCCAGCAGCTTGGCTCTGGGACTAGCGGGAGCAGATGAGCAGTTCTTC. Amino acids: CASSLALGLAGADEQFF. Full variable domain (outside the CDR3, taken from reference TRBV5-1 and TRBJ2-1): KAGVTQTPRYLIKTRGQQVTLSCSPISGHRSVSWYQQTPGQGLQFLFEYFSETQRNKGNFPGRFSGRQFSNSRSEMNVSTLELGDSALYLCASSLALGLAGADEQFFGPGTRLTVL.

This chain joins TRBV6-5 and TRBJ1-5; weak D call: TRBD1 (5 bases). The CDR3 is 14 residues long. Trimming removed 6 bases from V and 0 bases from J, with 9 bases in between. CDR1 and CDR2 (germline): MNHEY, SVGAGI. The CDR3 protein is CASRTANSNQPQHF. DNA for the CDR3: TGTGCCAGCAGGACAGCAAATAGCAATCAGCCCCAGCATTTT.